This T cell receptor beta chain was captured by sequencing in a study of type 1 regulatory T cells. Overall study: An in vitro protocol generated T-allo10, a Tr1-enriched, alloantigen-specific CD4 T cell product. The study, taken as a whole, reports: Tr1 cells had a more restricted TCR repertoire than non-Tr1 cells.

V gave up 1 base and J gave up 3 bases, with 15 bases separating them. Germline CDR1 is DFQATT and CDR2 is SNEGSKA (reference sequence). This CDR3 region has 15 residues. MiXCR, applied by TCRdb to the reads, yields one record per CDR3 protein. The repertoire consists of 55,000 to 65,000 distinct CDR3 sequences, with 62% occurring once and the leading ten covering 1.8%. This clonotype was seen a few times. Its antigen is currently unknown. Sequenced material: cultured non-Tr1 T cells, either the whole culture or a sorted T cell fraction (not recorded which). The rearrangement uses TRBV20-1 and TRBJ1-2, with TRBD1 as a possible D gene (6 bases). The sequence was collected from a human donor in good health. CDR3 coding DNA: TGCAGTGCTAGAGCGCGGGCCAGGGGAGACTATGGCTACACCTTC. This translates into CSARARARGDYGYTF.